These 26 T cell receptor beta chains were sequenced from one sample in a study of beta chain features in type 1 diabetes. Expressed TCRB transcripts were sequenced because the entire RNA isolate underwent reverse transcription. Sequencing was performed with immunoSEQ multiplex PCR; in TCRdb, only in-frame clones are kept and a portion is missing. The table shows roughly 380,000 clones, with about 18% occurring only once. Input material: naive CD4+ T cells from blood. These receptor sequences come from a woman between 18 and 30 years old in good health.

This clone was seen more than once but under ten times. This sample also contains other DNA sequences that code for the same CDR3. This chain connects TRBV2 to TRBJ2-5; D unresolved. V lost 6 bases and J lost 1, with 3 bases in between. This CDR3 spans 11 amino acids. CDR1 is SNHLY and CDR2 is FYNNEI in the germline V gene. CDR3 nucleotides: TGTGCCAGCAGCCTCCAAGAGACCCAGTACTTC. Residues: CASSLQETQYF. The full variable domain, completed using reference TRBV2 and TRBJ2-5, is EPEVTQTPSHQVTQMGQEVILRCVPISNHLYFYWYRQILGQKVEFLVSFYNNEISEKSEIFDDQFSVERPDGSNFTLKIRSTKLEDSAMYFCASSLQETQYFGPGTRLLVL.

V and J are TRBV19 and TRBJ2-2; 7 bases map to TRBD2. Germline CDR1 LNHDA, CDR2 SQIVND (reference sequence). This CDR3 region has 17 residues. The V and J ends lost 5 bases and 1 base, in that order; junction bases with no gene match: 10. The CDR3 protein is CASSPTRPSGNTGELFF. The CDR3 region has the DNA TGTGCCAGTAGTCCGACTCGGCCTAGCGGGAACACCGGGGAGCTGTTTTTT.

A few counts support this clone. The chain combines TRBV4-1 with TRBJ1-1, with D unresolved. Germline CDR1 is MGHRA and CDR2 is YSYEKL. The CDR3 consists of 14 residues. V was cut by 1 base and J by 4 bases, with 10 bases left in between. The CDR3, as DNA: TGCGCCAGCAGCCAAGTAATCCACAGCACTGAAGCTTTCTTT. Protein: CASSQVIHSTEAFF.

The CDR3 here is CASSLRETQYF. In nucleotides, the CDR3 is TGTGCCAGCTCACTCCGGGAGACCCAGTACTTC. The chain is built from TRBV18 and TRBJ2-5; D is uncertain. CDR1 is KGHSH, CDR2 LQKENI, per germline. V lost 4 bases and J lost 5, with 5 bases in between. The length of the CDR3 is 11 residues.

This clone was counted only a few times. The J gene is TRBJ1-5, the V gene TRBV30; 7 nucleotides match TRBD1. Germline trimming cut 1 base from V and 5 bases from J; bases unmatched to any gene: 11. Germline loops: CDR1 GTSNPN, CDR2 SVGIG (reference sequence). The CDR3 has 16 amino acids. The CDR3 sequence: CAWSAPGTARYQPQHF. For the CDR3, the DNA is TGTGCCTGGAGTGCCCCCGGGACAGCCAGATATCAGCCCCAGCATTTT.

For the CDR3, the DNA is TGTGCCAGTGGGCGCACAGATACGCAGTATTTT. Residues: CASGRTDTQYF. The genes are TRBV19 and TRBJ2-3, with D hard to call. The V end lost 8 bases, the J end lost 1 base, and 4 bases lay between the germline ends. This CDR3 is built from 11 residues. Germline V gene data show CDR1 as LNHDA and CDR2 as SQIVND (reference sequence).

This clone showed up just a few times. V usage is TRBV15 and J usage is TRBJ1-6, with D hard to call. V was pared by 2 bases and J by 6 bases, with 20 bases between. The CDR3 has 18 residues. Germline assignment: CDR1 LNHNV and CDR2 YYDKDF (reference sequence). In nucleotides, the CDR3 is TGTGCCACCAGCAGATTCTCTTCCCGGGAAGCCATTAATTCACCCCTCCACTTT. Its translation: CATSRFSSREAINSPLHF.

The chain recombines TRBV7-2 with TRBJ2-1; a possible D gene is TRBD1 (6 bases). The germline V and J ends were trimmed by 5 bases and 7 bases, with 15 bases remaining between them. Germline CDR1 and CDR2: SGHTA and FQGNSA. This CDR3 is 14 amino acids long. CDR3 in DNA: TGTGCCAGCAGCCAAGACAGGTGGAGAAATGAGCAGTTCTTC. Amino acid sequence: CASSQDRWRNEQFF.

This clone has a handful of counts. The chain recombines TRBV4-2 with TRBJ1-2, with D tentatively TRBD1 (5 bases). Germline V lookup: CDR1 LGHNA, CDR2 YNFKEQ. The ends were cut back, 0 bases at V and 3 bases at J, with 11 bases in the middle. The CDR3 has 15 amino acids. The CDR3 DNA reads TGTGCCAGCAGCCAAGATGCTGGGGGGGACTATGGCTACACCTTC. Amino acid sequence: CASSQDAGGDYGYTF.

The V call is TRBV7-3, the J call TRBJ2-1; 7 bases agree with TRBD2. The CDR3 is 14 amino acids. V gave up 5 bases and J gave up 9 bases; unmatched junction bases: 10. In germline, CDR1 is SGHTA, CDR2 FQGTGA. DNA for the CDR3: TGTGCCAGCAGCCTTAGGACTAGGGATGGTGAGCAGTTCTTC. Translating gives CASSLRTRDGEQFF.

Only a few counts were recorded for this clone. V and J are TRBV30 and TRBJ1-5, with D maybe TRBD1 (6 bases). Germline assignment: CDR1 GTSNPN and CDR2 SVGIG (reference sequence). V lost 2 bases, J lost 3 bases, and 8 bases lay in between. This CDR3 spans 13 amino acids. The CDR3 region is CAWSTGNNQPQHF. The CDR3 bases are TGTGCCTGGAGTACAGGGAACAATCAGCCCCAGCATTTT.

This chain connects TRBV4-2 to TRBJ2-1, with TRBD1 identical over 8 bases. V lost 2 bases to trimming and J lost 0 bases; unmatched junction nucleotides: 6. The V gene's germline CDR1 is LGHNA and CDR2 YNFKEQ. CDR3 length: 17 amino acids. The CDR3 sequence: CASSQSQGASSYNEQFF. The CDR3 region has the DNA TGTGCCAGCAGCCAATCCCAGGGGGCCAGCTCCTACAATGAGCAGTTCTTC.

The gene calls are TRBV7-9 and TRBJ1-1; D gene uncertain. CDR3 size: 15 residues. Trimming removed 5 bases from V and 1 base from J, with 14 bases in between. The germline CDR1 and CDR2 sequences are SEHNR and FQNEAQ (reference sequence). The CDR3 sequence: CASSRFPGGNTEAFF. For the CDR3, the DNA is TGTGCCAGCAGCCGATTTCCCGGCGGGAACACTGAAGCTTTCTTT.

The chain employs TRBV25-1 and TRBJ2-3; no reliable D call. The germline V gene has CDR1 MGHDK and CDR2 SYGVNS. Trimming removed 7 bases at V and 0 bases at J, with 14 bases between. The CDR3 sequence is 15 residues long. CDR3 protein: CASNGLEFSTDTQYF. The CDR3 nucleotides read TGTGCCAGCAATGGTCTAGAATTTAGCACAGATACGCAGTATTTT.

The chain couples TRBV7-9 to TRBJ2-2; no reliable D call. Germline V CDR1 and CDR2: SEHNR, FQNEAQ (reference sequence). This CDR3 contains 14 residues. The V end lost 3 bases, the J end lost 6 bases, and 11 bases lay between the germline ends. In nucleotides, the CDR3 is TGTGCCAGCAGCTTGGGCCCCGAAGCCGGGGAGCTGTTTTTT. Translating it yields CASSLGPEAGELFF.

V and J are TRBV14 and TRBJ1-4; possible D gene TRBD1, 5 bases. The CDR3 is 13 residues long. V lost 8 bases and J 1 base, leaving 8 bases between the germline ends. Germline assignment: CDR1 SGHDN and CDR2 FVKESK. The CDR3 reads CASAGVTNEKLFF. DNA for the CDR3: TGTGCCAGCGCGGGGGTAACTAATGAAAAACTGTTTTTT.

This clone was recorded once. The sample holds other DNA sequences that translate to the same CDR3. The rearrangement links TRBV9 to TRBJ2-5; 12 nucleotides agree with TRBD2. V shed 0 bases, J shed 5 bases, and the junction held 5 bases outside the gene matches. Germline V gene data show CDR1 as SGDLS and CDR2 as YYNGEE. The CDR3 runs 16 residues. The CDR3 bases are TGTGCCAGCAGCGTAGGGGGACTAGCGGGTGGCGAGACCCAGTACTTC. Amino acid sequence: CASSVGGLAGGETQYF.

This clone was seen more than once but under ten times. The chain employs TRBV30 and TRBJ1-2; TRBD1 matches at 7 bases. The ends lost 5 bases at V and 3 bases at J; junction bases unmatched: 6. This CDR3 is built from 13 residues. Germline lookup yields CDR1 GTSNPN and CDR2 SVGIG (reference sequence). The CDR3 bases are TGTGCCTGGGGGACAGTTGGGCACTATGGCTACACCTTC. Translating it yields CAWGTVGHYGYTF. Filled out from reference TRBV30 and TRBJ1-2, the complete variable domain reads SQTIHQWPATLVQPVGSPLSLECTVEGTSNPNLYWYRQAAGRGLQLLFYSVGIGQISSEVPQNLSASRPQDRQFILSSKKLLLSDSGFYLCAWGTVGHYGYTFGSGTRLTVV.

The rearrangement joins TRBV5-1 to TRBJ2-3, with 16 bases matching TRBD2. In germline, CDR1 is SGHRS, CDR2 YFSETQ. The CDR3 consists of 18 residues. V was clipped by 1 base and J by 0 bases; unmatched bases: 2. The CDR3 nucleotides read TGCGCCAGCAGCTTGCCGGGACTAGCGGGAGGGAGCACAGATACGCAGTATTTT. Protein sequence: CASSLPGLAGGSTDTQYF.

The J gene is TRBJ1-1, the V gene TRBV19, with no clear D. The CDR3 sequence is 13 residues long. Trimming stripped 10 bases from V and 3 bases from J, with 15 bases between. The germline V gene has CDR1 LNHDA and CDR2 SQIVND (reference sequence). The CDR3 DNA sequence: TGTGCCACCACTACGACGGTCCACACTGAAGCTTTCTTT. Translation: CATTTTVHTEAFF. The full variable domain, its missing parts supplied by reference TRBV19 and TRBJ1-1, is DGGITQSPKYLFRKEGQNVTLSCEQNLNHDAMYWYRQDPGQGLRLIYYSQIVNDFQKGDIAEGYSVSREKKESFPLTVTSAQKNPTAFYLCATTTTVHTEAFFGQGTRLTVV.

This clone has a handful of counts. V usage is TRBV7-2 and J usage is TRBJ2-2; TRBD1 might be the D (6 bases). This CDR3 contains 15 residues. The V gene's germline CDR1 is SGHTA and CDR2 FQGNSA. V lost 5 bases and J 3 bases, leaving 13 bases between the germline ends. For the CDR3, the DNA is TGTGCCAGCAGCCAGCGGACAGCGCACACCGGGGAGCTGTTTTTT. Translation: CASSQRTAHTGELFF.

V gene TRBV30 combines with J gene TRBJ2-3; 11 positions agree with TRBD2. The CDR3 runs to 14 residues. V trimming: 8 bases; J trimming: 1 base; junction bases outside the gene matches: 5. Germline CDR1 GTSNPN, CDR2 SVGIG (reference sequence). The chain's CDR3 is CALTSGSRTDTQYF. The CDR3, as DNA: TGTGCCCTCACTAGCGGGAGCCGCACAGATACGCAGTATTTT.

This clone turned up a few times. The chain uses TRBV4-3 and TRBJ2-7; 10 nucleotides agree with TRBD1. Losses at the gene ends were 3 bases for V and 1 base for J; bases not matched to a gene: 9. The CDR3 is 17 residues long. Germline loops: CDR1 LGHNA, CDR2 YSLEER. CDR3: CASSQGPGDRGSYEQYF. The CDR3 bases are TGCGCCAGCAGCCAGGGTCCGGGGGACAGGGGTTCCTACGAGCAGTACTTC.

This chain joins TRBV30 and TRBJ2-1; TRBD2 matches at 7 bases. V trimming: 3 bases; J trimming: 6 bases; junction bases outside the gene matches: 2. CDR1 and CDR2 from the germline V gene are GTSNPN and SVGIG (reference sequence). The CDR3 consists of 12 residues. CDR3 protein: CAWSGGFNEQFF. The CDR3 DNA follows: TGTGCCTGGAGCGGGGGGTTCAATGAGCAGTTCTTC. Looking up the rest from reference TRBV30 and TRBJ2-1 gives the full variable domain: SQTIHQWPATLVQPVGSPLSLECTVEGTSNPNLYWYRQAAGRGLQLLFYSVGIGQISSEVPQNLSASRPQDRQFILSSKKLLLSDSGFYLCAWSGGFNEQFFGPGTRLTVL.

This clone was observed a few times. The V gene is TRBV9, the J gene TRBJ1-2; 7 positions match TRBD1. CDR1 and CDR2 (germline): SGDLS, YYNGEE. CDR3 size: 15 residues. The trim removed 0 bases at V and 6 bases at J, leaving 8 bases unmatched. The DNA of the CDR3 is TGTGCCAGCAGCGTAGCTGTAGGGACAGAGAATGGCTACACCTTC. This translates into CASSVAVGTENGYTF.

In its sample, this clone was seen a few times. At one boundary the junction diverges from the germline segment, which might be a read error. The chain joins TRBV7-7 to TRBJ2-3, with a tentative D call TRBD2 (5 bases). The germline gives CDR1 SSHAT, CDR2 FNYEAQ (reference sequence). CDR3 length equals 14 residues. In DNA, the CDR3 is TGTGCTAGCAGCTTAGGGCAAGGAGGCGATACGCAGTATTTT. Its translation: CASSLGQGGDTQYF.